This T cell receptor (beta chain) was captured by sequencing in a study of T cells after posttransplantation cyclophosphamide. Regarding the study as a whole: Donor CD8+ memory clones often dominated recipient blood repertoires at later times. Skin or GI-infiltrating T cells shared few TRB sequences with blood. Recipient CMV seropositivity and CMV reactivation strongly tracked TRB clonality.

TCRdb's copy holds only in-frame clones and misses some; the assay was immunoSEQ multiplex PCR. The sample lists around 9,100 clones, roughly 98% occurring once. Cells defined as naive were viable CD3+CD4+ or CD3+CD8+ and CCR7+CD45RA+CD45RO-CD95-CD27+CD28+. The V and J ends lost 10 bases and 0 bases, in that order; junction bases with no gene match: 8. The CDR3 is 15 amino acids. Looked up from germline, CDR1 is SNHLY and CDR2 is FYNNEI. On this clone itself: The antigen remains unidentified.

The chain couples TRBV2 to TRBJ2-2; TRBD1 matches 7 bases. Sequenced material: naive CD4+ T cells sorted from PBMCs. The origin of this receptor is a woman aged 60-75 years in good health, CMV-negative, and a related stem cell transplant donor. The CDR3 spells CATGTAPSNTGELFF. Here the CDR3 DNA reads TGTGCCACCGGGACAGCGCCCTCGAACACCGGGGAGCTGTTTTTT.